Listed here are 11 T cell receptor beta chains from one sample, sequenced in a study of early T cells in non-severe SARS-CoV-2 infection. TCRdb re-called the 5' RACE reads with MiXCR, one entry per CDR3 protein. Counted here are tens of thousands of distinct CDR3 sequences, roughly 13% occurring once; the ten biggest clones make up around 4.6%. Material: whole blood. These receptors all stem from an adult who was a healthcare worker with PCR-confirmed SARS-CoV-2 infection or an uninfected control (not recorded which).

A few counts support this clonotype. The chain couples TRBV9 to TRBJ2-7, with 7 bases identical to TRBD1. This CDR3 comprises 14 residues. From germline, CDR1 is SGDLS and CDR2 YYNGEE. V was pared by 2 bases and J by 3 bases, with 5 bases of the junction left unmatched. The CDR3 spells CASSVAWDSYEQYF. The CDR3 coding sequence is TGTGCCAGCAGCGTCGCCTGGGACAGCTACGAGCAGTACTTC.

This clonotype was observed many times. This chain joins TRBV20-1 and TRBJ2-3; no clear D gene. The CDR3 has 13 amino acids. The germline V and J ends were trimmed by 1 base and 2 bases, with 7 bases remaining between them. The V gene's germline CDR1 is DFQATT and CDR2 SNEGSKA (reference sequence). CDR3 sequence: CSARVPVTDTQYF. DNA for the CDR3: TGCAGTGCTAGAGTCCCGGTCACAGATACGCAGTATTTT.

On this clonotype itself: This may be a read error, as it is one base from a much larger clone. The J gene is TRBJ2-1, the V gene TRBV11-2; tentatively, D is TRBD2 (6 bases). CDR3 length: 17 residues. Per germline, CDR1 SGHAT and CDR2 FQNNGV. Here the CDR3 reads CASSLAGQQYSYSEQFF. DNA of the CDR3: TGTGCCAGCAGCCTCGCGGGGCAGCAGTACTCCTACAGTGAGCAGTTCTTC.

The gene calls are TRBV19 and TRBJ2-2; D is unclear. V was shortened by 9 bases and J by 6 bases, with 11 bases between the two germline ends. CDR1 and CDR2 (germline): LNHDA, SQIVND (reference sequence). The CDR3 has 12 amino acids. The DNA for the CDR3 is TGTGCCAGCCCGTCTGGGGCCGGGGAGCTGTTTTTT. This gives the protein CASPSGAGELFF.

This clonotype has at least ten counts. The chain couples TRBV3-1 to TRBJ2-7; perhaps TRBD1 as D (6 bases). Germline V gives CDR1 LGHDT, CDR2 YNNKEL (reference sequence). Trimming left V 1 base short and J 7 bases short, with 14 bases between. CDR3 length: 14 amino acids. The CDR3 here is CASSQGAGVLEQYF. The CDR3 DNA is TGTGCCAGCAGCCAAGGGGCAGGGGTCTTGGAGCAGTACTTC.

This clonotype was detected ten times or more. The chain joins TRBV12-3 or TRBV12-4 to TRBJ1-3; D gene uncertain. The V gene lost 5 bases and the J gene lost 3 bases, with 14 bases spanning the gap. This CDR3 has 15 amino acids. CDR3 nucleotides: TGTGCCAGCAGTCTCGGGCTTCACCTTGGAAACACCATATATTTT. Protein: CASSLGLHLGNTIYF.

This clonotype was detected a few times. This chain uses TRBV7-2 with TRBJ2-1, with 9 bases that match TRBD1. The germline V gene has CDR1 SGHTA and CDR2 FQGNSA. CDR3 length equals 16 residues. Trimming at V came to 2 bases and at J to 2 bases, leaving 4 bases not matched to a gene. The CDR3 loop reads CASSLSGTGPYNEQFF. As DNA, the CDR3 is TGTGCCAGCAGCTTATCCGGGACAGGGCCCTACAATGAGCAGTTCTTC.

This clonotype was found a few times. The rearrangement uses TRBV18 and TRBJ1-6, with D unresolved. The length of the CDR3 is 14 residues. Trimming stripped 4 bases from V and 4 bases from J, with 8 bases between. Germline loops: CDR1 KGHSH, CDR2 LQKENI. CDR3 in amino acids: CASSLTDYNSPLHF. The CDR3, as DNA: TGTGCCAGCTCACTCACGGATTATAATTCACCCCTCCACTTT.

This clonotype was seen at least ten times. The V call is TRBV27, the J call TRBJ2-3, with D uncertain. Trimming took 2 bases from V and 0 from J, leaving 6 bases between them. Germline V gene lookup returns CDR1 MNHEY and CDR2 SMNVEV (reference sequence). The CDR3 consists of 14 residues. Here the CDR3 DNA reads TGTGCCAGCAGTTTAAGGCGTAGCACAGATACGCAGTATTTT. It translates to CASSLRRSTDTQYF.

This clonotype was seen ten or more times. This chain links TRBV5-1 with TRBJ2-7, with D perhaps matching TRBD2 (5 bases). Germline V gene data show CDR1 as SGHRS and CDR2 as YFSETQ. V was shortened by 4 bases and J by 3 bases, with 14 bases between the two germline ends. CDR3 length: 14 amino acids. The CDR3 nucleotides read TGCGCCAGCAGCCTCCAGAGGGAGAGCTACGAGCAGTACTTC. Protein product: CASSLQRESYEQYF.

The CDR3 nucleotides read TGTGCCATCAGGGATAGCGGGGGGCTGAATGAGCAGTTCTTC. Amino acids: CAIRDSGGLNEQFF. The chain couples TRBV10-3 to TRBJ2-1; TRBD2 matches 10 bases. The germline CDR1 and CDR2 sequences are ENHRY and SYGVKD. V shed 6 bases and J 7 bases; nucleotides not matched to a gene: 6. This CDR3 spans 14 amino acids.